This T cell receptor beta chain was found in a study of a mutant IDH1 vaccine in newly diagnosed glioma. Study overall: Former treatment meant radiotherapy, temozolomide, or both; the majority had gotten both.

The V segment lost 4 bases and the J segment 8 bases; nucleotides outside the gene matches: 11. This CDR3 is 15 amino acids long. From germline, CDR1 is SGHRS and CDR2 YFSETQ. With regard to this clone: The antigen is unknown.

Study-level findings and limits: Among all patients, vaccine-induced immune responses occurred in 85% to 95%.

Described time point: baseline, week 1 (first vaccination visit). Treatment reported: pre-vaccination baseline after standard-of-care therapy. Here immunoSEQ multiplex PCR was the method, and the copy in TCRdb shows in-frame clones only, minus some. Here the sample spans about 51,000 clones, roughly 80% being singletons. The rearrangement links TRBV5-1 to TRBJ1-2; the match to TRBD1 covers 10 bases. Here the sequenced sample was PBMCs, taken from a glioma patient treated with radiotherapy, temozolomide or both. The clonotype was recovered from a woman aged 40 to 49 with glioma. Here the CDR3 DNA reads TGCGCCAGCAGCATCCCGACAGGGGGCTTGGAAGGCTACACCTTC. This encodes CASSIPTGGLEGYTF.